What follows are 25 T cell receptor beta chains derived from one specimen sequenced in a study of CD8 T cells in ankylosing spondylitis. TCRdb passed the 5' RACE reads through MiXCR, listing each CDR3 protein once. In the table there are around 340,000 distinct CDR3 sequences, 20% of which are singletons. Material: blood, either unsorted or a sorted T cell fraction (not recorded which). Source of these receptors: a male donor with ankylosing spondylitis or in good health (not recorded which).

The chain couples TRBV10-3 to TRBJ2-3; D unresolved. Germline values: CDR1 ENHRY, CDR2 SYGVKD. The V end was cut by 2 bases, the J end by 0 bases, with 12 bases between. There are 16 residues in the CDR3. CDR3 loop: CAISEMTPTSTDTQYF. The CDR3 region has the DNA TGTGCCATCAGTGAGATGACACCTACTAGCACAGATACGCAGTATTTT.

There are a few counts of this clonotype. In DNA form, the CDR3 reads TGCAGTGCTAGAGATAGGGCGGGGGCCTACGAGCAGTACTTC. Its translation: CSARDRAGAYEQYF. V is TRBV20-1 and J is TRBJ2-7, with TRBD2 matching over 7 bases. V shed 0 bases, J shed 2 bases, and the junction held 4 bases outside the gene matches. The CDR3 is made up of 14 amino acids. The germline gives CDR1 DFQATT, CDR2 SNEGSKA (reference sequence).

This clonotype was observed a few times. V usage is TRBV29-1 and J usage is TRBJ2-1; tentatively, D is TRBD2 (8 bases). V was cut by 4 bases and J by 4 bases, with 29 bases left in between. The CDR3 is made up of 19 amino acids. Germline assignment: CDR1 SQVTM and CDR2 ANQGSEA. The CDR3 DNA is TGCAGCGTTGTACCGGGACAGATATCTAAGGCTAGCGGGTACAATGAGCAGTTCTTC. Protein product: CSVVPGQISKASGYNEQFF.

This chain uses TRBV12-3 or TRBV12-4 with TRBJ2-2; TRBD1 aligns across 10 bases. Losses at the gene ends were 10 bases for V and 2 bases for J; bases not matched to a gene: 10. This CDR3 is built from 16 residues. CDR3 nucleotides: TGTGCCATCGAAGTGGGGGACAGGGGAAACACCGGGGAGCTGTTTTTT. Amino acids: CAIEVGDRGNTGELFF.

The V gene is TRBV20-1, the J gene TRBJ2-1; D is perhaps TRBD2 (6 bases). Germline V lookup: CDR1 DFQATT, CDR2 SNEGSKA (reference sequence). The CDR3 totals 15 residues. The V and J ends lost 0 bases and 5 bases respectively, with 14 bases between them. The CDR3 DNA is TGCAGTGCTAGAGACTTTCTAAGGGAGGACAATGAGCAGTTCTTC. Protein sequence: CSARDFLREDNEQFF.

The V gene is TRBV25-1, the J gene TRBJ1-1, with TRBD1 identical over 12 bases. Germline CDR1 and CDR2: MGHDK and SYGVNS. This CDR3 has 14 amino acids. V was clipped by 11 bases and J by 0 bases; unmatched bases: 4. As DNA, the CDR3 is TGTGCCGTCGGGACAGGGGGCTTGAACACTGAAGCTTTCTTT. Translating gives CAVGTGGLNTEAFF.

The J gene is TRBJ2-7, the V gene TRBV28, with D possibly TRBD1 on 6 matching bases. CDR3 length equals 14 residues. In germline, CDR1 is MDHEN, CDR2 SYDVKM. Deletions cut 1 base from V and 2 bases from J, with 9 bases between. The CDR3: CASSLSQGTYEQYF. In DNA, the CDR3 is TGTGCCAGCAGTTTATCCCAGGGGACCTACGAGCAGTACTTC.

This chain connects TRBV6-1 to TRBJ2-7; D remains ambiguous. CDR1 and CDR2 (germline): MNHNS, SASEGT. The CDR3 extends over 9 amino acids. V lost 5 bases and J 5 bases, leaving 1 base between the germline ends. DNA for the CDR3: TGTGCCAGCAGTCACGAGCAGTACTTC. Amino acid sequence: CASSHEQYF.

There are many counts of this clonotype. V and J are TRBV29-1 and TRBJ2-7; no firm D call. The CDR3 has 12 residues. The germline V gene has CDR1 SQVTM and CDR2 ANQGSEA. Trimming took off 5 bases at V and 2 bases at J, with 10 bases between the two ends. The CDR3 coding sequence is TGCAGCGTTAGAGGAAGAACCTACGAGCAGTACTTC. It yields the protein CSVRGRTYEQYF.

This clonotype was seen only a few times. V usage is TRBV5-1 and J usage is TRBJ2-7; D might be TRBD1 or TRBD2, each matching 5 bases. From germline, CDR1 is SGHRS and CDR2 YFSETQ. The V and J ends lost 2 bases and 0 bases respectively, with 9 bases between them. The length of the CDR3 is 14 residues. The DNA for the CDR3 is TGCGCCAGCAGCTTTGCAGGGAGCTCCTACGAGCAGTACTTC. Protein sequence: CASSFAGSSYEQYF.

In this sample, this clonotype turned up a few times. In nucleotides, the CDR3 is TGTGCCAGCAGCGTAGGGACAGGGGGAGCGGAGACCCAGTACTTC. It is translated as CASSVGTGGAETQYF. V and J are TRBV9 and TRBJ2-5, with 10 bases aligning to TRBD1. CDR1 is SGDLS and CDR2 is YYNGEE in the germline V gene. CDR3 size: 15 residues. V trimming: 0 bases; J trimming: 5 bases; junction bases outside the gene matches: 4. Variable domain in full (rest from reference TRBV9 and TRBJ2-5): DSGVTQTPKHLITATGQRVTLRCSPRSGDLSVYWYQQSLDQGLQFLIQYYNGEERAKGNILERFSAQQFPDLHSELNLSSLELGDSALYFCASSVGTGGAETQYFGPGTRLLVL.

This chain connects TRBV5-5 to TRBJ1-1, with D unclear. Trimming stripped 2 bases from V and 1 base from J, with 9 bases between. Germline V gives CDR1 SGHKS, CDR2 YYEKEE (reference sequence). The length of the CDR3 is 14 residues. The CDR3 sequence is CASSFGGGNTEAFF. The CDR3 nucleotides read TGTGCCAGCAGCTTTGGAGGTGGGAACACTGAAGCTTTCTTT.

A few counts support this clonotype. The CDR3 sequence is CASSLEAGGAYWETQYF. For the CDR3, the DNA is TGCGCCAGCAGCTTGGAGGCAGGGGGCGCTTACTGGGAGACCCAGTACTTC. This chain uses TRBV5-1 with TRBJ2-5; 8 bases align to TRBD1. This CDR3 has 17 residues. Germline V CDR1 and CDR2: SGHRS, YFSETQ. V was pared by 0 bases and J by 5 bases, with 12 bases of the junction left unmatched.

This clonotype was seen a few times. The V gene is TRBV10-2, the J gene TRBJ2-1; 8 bases map to TRBD1. The CDR3 spans 15 residues. The junction had 10 bases not matched to a gene; V was cut back by 7 bases and J by 5 bases. Germline V CDR1 and CDR2: WSHSY, SAAADI. The CDR3 sequence: CASTRTGRLDNEQFF. CDR3 DNA sequence: TGCGCCAGCACTCGGACAGGGAGATTGGACAATGAGCAGTTCTTC.

This clonotype was seen repeatedly, ten times or more. The chain couples TRBV12-3 or TRBV12-4 to TRBJ2-1; unclear D gene. Trimming took 1 base from V and 6 from J, leaving 4 bases between them. The CDR3 spans 12 residues. The CDR3 bases are TGTGCCAGCAGTTTAGGACGCAATGAGCAGTTCTTC. Translation: CASSLGRNEQFF.

This clonotype was observed a few times. This chain's CDR3 is CASSYSLPSGDGDEQYF. In nucleotides, the CDR3 is TGTGCCAGCAGTTACTCGTTACCTAGCGGGGACGGGGACGAGCAGTACTTC. The rearrangement links TRBV6-5 to TRBJ2-7, with TRBD2 matching 9 bases. The CDR3 consists of 17 residues. Per germline, CDR1 MNHEY and CDR2 SVGAGI. V shed 0 bases and J 5 bases; nucleotides not matched to a gene: 11.

V is TRBV12-3 or TRBV12-4 and J is TRBJ2-5; TRBD1 matches 7 bases. The CDR3 totals 14 residues. The trim removed 4 bases at V and 5 bases at J, leaving 7 bases unmatched. CDR3 residues: CASSSQGDGETQYF. CDR3 coding DNA: TGTGCCAGCAGTTCCCAGGGGGATGGCGAGACCCAGTACTTC.

This clonotype was observed a handful of times. This chain joins TRBV28 and TRBJ2-2; 9 nucleotides align to TRBD2. Germline CDR1 reads MDHEN; CDR2 reads SYDVKM. V lost 6 bases and J lost 4; bases outside the gene matches: 9. This CDR3 comprises 16 residues. CDR3 amino acids: CASRGPGTSSTGELFF. In DNA form, the CDR3 reads TGTGCCAGCAGGGGACCCGGGACTAGCAGCACCGGGGAGCTGTTTTTT. The full variable domain, with the rest looked up from reference TRBV28 and TRBJ2-2, is DVKVTQSSRYLVKRTGEKVFLECVQDMDHENMFWYRQDPGLGLRLIYFSYDVKMKEKGDIPEGYSVSREKKERFSLILESASTNQTSMYLCASRGPGTSSTGELFFGEGSRLTVL.

The J gene is TRBJ2-2, the V gene TRBV12-3 or TRBV12-4; TRBD1 is a possible D gene (5 bases). V gave up 6 bases and J gave up 0 bases, with 14 bases separating them. The CDR3 has 16 residues. The CDR3 bases are TGTGCCAGCAGAACCGGACACTTTACGAACACCGGGGAGCTGTTTTTT. Encoded protein: CASRTGHFTNTGELFF.

This clonotype has a handful of counts. V gene TRBV4-1 combines with J gene TRBJ2-1; 7 nucleotides line up with TRBD1. Germline assignment: CDR1 MGHRA and CDR2 YSYEKL. V lost 3 bases to trimming and J lost 0 bases; unmatched junction nucleotides: 5. There are 16 residues in the CDR3. The CDR3 protein is CASSHPTGVSYNEQFF. The DNA of the CDR3 is TGCGCCAGCAGCCACCCCACAGGGGTCTCCTACAATGAGCAGTTCTTC.

The rearrangement joins TRBV12-3 or TRBV12-4 to TRBJ2-1; possibly TRBD1 or TRBD2 for D (5 bases each). CDR3 length: 15 amino acids. Trimming cost V 3 bases and J 3 bases, with 12 bases left between them. The CDR3 sequence is CASSLWAGSYNEQFF. The CDR3 bases are TGTGCCAGCAGTTTGTGGGCAGGGAGCTACAATGAGCAGTTCTTC.

This chain links TRBV5-1 with TRBJ2-5; D is undetermined. V was clipped by 0 bases and J by 1 base, with 16 bases between them. Looked up from germline, CDR1 is SGHRS and CDR2 is YFSETQ. The CDR3 consists of 17 residues. Here the CDR3 DNA reads TGCGCCAGCAGCTTGGTTCCGGTTGGCAGCCTCCAAGAGACCCAGTACTTC. Translation: CASSLVPVGSLQETQYF.

The chain recombines TRBV28 with TRBJ2-6, with D possibly TRBD2 on 5 matching bases. The V gene lost 3 bases and the J gene lost 0 bases, with 27 bases spanning the gap. CDR1 and CDR2 from the germline V gene are MDHEN and SYDVKM. This CDR3 has 22 residues. The CDR3 region is CASSFVSVHREAAFSGANVLTF. CDR3 coding DNA: TGTGCCAGCAGTTTCGTGTCTGTACACCGGGAAGCTGCATTCTCTGGGGCCAACGTCCTGACTTTC.

This clonotype was observed a few times. The chain combines TRBV12-3 or TRBV12-4 with TRBJ2-2; unclear D gene. This CDR3 has 17 residues. V was cut by 2 bases and J by 7 bases, with 20 bases left in between. CDR3 DNA: TGTGCCAGCAGTTTATCCGGGCAAGTGAAGGCACACGGGGAGCTGTTTTTT. Its protein is CASSLSGQVKAHGELFF.

CDR3 DNA sequence: TGTGCCAGCAGACAGGGCCGCTATAATTCACCCCTCCACTTT. Its translation: CASRQGRYNSPLHF. The chain couples TRBV12-3 or TRBV12-4 to TRBJ1-6; D might be TRBD1 (6 bases). This CDR3 region has 14 residues. The V end lost 6 bases, the J end lost 3 bases, and 9 bases lay between the germline ends.